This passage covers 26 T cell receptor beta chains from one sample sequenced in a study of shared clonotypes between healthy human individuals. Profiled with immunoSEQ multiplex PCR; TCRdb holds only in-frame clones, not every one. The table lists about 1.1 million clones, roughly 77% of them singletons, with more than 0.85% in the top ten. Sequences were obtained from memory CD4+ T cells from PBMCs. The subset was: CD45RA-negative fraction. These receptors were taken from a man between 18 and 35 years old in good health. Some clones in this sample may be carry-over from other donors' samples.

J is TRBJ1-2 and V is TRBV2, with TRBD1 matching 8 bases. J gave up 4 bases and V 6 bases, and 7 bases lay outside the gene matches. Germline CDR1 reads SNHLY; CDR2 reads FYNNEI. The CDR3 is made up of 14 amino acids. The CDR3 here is CASSPTGEGYGYTF. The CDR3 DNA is TGTGCCAGCAGCCCGACAGGGGAAGGCTATGGCTACACCTTC.

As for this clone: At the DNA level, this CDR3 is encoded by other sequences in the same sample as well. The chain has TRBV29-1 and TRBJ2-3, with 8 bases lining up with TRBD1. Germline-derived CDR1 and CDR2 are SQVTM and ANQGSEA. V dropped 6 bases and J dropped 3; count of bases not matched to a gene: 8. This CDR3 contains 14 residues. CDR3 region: CSVGGQGGTDTQYF. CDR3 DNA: TGCAGCGTGGGAGGACAGGGAGGAACAGATACGCAGTATTTT.

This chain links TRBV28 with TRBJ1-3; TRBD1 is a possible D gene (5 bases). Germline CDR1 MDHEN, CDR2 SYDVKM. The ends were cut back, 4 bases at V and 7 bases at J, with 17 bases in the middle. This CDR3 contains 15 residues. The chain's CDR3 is CASSSPGRGRNTIYF. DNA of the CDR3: TGTGCCAGCAGTTCTCCAGGGAGAGGGCGGAACACCATATATTTT.

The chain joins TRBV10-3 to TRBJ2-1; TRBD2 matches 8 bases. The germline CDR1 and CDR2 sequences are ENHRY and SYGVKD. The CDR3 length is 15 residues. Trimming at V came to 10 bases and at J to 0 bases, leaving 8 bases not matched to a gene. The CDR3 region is CATRGGVSSYNEQFF. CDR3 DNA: TGTGCCACCCGGGGGGGCGTCAGCTCCTACAATGAGCAGTTCTTC.

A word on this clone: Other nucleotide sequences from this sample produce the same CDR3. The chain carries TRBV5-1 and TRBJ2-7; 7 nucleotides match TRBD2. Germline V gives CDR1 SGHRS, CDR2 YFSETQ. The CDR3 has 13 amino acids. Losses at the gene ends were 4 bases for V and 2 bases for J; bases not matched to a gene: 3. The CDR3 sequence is CASSLSGPYEQYF. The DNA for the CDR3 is TGCGCCAGCAGCCTTAGCGGGCCCTACGAGCAGTACTTC.

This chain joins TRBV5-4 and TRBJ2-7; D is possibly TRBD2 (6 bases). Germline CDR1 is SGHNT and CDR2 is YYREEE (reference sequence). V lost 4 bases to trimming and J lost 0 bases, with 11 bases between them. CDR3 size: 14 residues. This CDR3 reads CASSTGLGSYEQYF. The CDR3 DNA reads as TGTGCCAGCAGCACGGGACTGGGCTCCTACGAGCAGTACTTC.

The CDR3 is CAWGGGRSNQPQHF. CDR3 DNA: TGTGCCTGGGGGGGCGGGAGAAGCAATCAGCCCCAGCATTTT. The J gene is TRBJ1-5, the V gene TRBV30; perhaps TRBD1 as D (6 bases). Germline assignment: CDR1 GTSNPN and CDR2 SVGIG (reference sequence). The CDR3 sequence is 14 residues long. The V end was cut by 5 bases, the J end by 1 base, with 12 bases between.

Here the CDR3 DNA reads TGTGCCAGCTCACCCCGACAGATTTCTAACACCGGGGAGCTGTTTTTT. This sequence encodes CASSPRQISNTGELFF. The rearrangement joins TRBV18 to TRBJ2-2; D is perhaps TRBD1 (5 bases). The V gene lost 3 bases and the J gene lost 2 bases, with 13 bases spanning the gap. The V gene's germline CDR1 is KGHSH and CDR2 LQKENI. CDR3 size: 16 residues. Full variable domain (outside the CDR3, taken from reference TRBV18 and TRBJ2-2): NAGVMQNPRHLVRRRGQEARLRCSPMKGHSHVYWYRQLPEEGLKFMVYLQKENIIDESGMPKERFSAEFPKEGPSILRIQQVVRGDSAAYFCASSPRQISNTGELFFGEGSRLTVL.

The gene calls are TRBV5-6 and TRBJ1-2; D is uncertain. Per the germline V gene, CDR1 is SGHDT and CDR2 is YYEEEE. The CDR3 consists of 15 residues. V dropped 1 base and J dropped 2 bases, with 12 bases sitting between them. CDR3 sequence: CASSLLPPLNYGYTF. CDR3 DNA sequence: TGTGCCAGCAGCTTGTTACCGCCTTTGAACTATGGCTACACCTTC. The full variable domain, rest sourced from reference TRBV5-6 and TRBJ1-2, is DAGVTQSPTHLIKTRGQQVTLRCSPKSGHDTVSWYQQALGQGPQFIFQYYEEEERQRGNFPDRFSGHQFPNYSSELNVNALLLGDSALYLCASSLLPPLNYGYTFGSGTRLTVV.

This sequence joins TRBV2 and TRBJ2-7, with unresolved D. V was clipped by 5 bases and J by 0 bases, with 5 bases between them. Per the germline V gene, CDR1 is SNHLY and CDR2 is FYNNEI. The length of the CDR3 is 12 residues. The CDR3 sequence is CASSWSSYEQYF. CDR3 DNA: TGTGCCAGCAGTTGGAGCTCCTACGAGCAGTACTTC.

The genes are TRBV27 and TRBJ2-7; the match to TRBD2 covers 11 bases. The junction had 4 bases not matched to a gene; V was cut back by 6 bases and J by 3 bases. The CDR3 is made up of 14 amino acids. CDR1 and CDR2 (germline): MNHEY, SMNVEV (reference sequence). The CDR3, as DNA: TGTGCCAGCAGACTTAGCGGGAGGGTCTACGAGCAGTACTTC. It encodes CASRLSGRVYEQYF.

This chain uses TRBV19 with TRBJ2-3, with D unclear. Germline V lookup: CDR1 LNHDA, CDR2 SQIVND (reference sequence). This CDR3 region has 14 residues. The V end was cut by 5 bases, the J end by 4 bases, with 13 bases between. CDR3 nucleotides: TGTGCCAGTAGTGTGACTGGCCAGCCAGATACGCAGTATTTT. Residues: CASSVTGQPDTQYF. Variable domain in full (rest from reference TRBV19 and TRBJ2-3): DGGITQSPKYLFRKEGQNVTLSCEQNLNHDAMYWYRQDPGQGLRLIYYSQIVNDFQKGDIAEGYSVSREKKESFPLTVTSAQKNPTAFYLCASSVTGQPDTQYFGPGTRLTVL.

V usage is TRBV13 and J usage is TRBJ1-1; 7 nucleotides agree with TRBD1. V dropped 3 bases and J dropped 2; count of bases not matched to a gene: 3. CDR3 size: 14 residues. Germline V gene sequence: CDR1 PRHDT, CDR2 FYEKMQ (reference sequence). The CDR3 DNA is TGTGCCAGCAGCTTCAACAGGGGTAACACTGAAGCTTTCTTT. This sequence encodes CASSFNRGNTEAFF. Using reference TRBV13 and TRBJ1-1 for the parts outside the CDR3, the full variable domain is AAGVIQSPRHLIKEKRETATLKCYPIPRHDTVYWYQQGPGQDPQFLISFYEKMQSDKGSIPDRFSAQQFSDYHSELNMSSLELGDSALYFCASSFNRGNTEAFFGQGTRLTVV.

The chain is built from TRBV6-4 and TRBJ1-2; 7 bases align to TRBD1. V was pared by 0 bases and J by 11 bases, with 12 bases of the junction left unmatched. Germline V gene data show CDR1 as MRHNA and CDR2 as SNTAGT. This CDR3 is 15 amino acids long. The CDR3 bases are TGTGCCAGCAGTGACTCGCCGAGGACCGGCAGGGGGTACACCTTC. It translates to CASSDSPRTGRGYTF.

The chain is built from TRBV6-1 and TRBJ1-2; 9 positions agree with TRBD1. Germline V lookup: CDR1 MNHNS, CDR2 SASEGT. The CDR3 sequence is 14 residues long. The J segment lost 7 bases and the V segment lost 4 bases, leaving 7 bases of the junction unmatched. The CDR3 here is CASSVGTGGSGYTF. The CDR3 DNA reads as TGTGCCAGCAGTGTCGGAACAGGGGGCAGTGGCTACACCTTC.

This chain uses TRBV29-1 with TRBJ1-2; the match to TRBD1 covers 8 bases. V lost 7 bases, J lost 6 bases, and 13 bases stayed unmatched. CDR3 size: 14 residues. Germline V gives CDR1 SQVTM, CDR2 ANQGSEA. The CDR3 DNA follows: TGCAGCGCTGTTGCCGGGACAGGTGATAATGGCTACACCTTC. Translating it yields CSAVAGTGDNGYTF.

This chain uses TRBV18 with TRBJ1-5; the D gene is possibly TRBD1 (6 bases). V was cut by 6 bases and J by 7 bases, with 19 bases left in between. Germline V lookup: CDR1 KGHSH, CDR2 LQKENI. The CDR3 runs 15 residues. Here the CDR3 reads CASSTLTGTGQPQHF. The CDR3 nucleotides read TGTGCCAGCTCGACACTTACAGGGACGGGGCAGCCCCAGCATTTT.

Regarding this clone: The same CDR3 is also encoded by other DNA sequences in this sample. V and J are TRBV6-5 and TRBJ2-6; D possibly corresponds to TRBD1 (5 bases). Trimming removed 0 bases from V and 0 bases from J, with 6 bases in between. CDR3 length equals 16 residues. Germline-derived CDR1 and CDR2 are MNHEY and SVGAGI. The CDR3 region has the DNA TGTGCCAGCAGTTACTCGACAGCCTCTGGGGCCAACGTCCTGACTTTC. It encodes CASSYSTASGANVLTF.

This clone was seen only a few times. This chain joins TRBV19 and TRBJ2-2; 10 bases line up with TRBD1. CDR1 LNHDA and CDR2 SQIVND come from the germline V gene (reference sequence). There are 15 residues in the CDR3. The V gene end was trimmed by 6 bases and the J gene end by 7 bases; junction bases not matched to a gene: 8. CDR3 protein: CASREGTGVHGELFF. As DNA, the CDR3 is TGTGCCAGTAGGGAGGGGACAGGGGTTCACGGGGAGCTGTTTTTT.

The CDR3 DNA follows: TGTGCCAGCAGCTTACACACCAAGCAGAACACCGGGGAGCTGTTTTTT. Translating it yields CASSLHTKQNTGELFF. The gene calls are TRBV7-9 and TRBJ2-2; no clear D gene. CDR3 length: 16 amino acids. CDR1 and CDR2 from the germline V gene are SEHNR and FQNEAQ (reference sequence). Between the trimmed V and J ends, which lost 2 bases and 1 base, there was a span of 11 bases.

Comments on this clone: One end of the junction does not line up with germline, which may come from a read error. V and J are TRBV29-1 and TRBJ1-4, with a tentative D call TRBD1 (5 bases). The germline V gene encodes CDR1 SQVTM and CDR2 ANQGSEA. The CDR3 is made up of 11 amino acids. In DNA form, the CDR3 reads TGCAGCGCCGGGACCTATGAGAAACTGTTTTTT. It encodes CSAGTYEKLFF.

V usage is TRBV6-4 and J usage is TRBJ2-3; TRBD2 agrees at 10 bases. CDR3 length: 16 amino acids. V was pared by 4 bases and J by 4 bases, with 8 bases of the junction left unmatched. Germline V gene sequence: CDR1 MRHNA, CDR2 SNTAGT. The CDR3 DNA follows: TGTGCCAGCAGTGTCTTACCTAGCGGGAGCCCAGATACGCAGTATTTT. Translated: CASSVLPSGSPDTQYF.

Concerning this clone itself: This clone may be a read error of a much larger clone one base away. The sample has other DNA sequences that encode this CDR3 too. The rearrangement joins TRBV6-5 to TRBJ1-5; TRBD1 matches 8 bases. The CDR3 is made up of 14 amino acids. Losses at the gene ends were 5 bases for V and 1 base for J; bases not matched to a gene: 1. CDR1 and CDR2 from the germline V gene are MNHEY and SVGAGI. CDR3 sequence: CASSRQGSNQPQHF. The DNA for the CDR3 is TGTGCCAGCAGTCGACAGGGGAGCAATCAGCCCCAGCATTTT.

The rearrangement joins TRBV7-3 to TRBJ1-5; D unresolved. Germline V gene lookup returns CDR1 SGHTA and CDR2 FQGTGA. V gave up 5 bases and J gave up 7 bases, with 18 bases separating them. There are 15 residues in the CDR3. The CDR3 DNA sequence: TGTGCCAGCAGCCCCAAGACACGCCACTACCAGCCCCAGCATTTT. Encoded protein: CASSPKTRHYQPQHF.

The CDR3 DNA is TGTGCCAGCAGCTTGGCCGGTGGGACAGTAAACACTGAAGCTTTCTTT. This codes for CASSLAGGTVNTEAFF. V usage is TRBV5-4 and J usage is TRBJ1-1; TRBD1 agrees at 7 bases. The CDR3 extends over 16 amino acids. Looked up from germline, CDR1 is SGHNT and CDR2 is YYREEE (reference sequence). V gave up 0 bases and J gave up 2 bases; unmatched junction bases: 7.

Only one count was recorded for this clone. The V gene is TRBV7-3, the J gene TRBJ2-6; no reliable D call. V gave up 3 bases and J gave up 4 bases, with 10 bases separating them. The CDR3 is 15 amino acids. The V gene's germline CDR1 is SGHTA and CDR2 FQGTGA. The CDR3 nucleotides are TGTGCCAGCAGCTTCGGTCTGGGAGGGGCCAACGTCCTGACTTTC. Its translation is CASSFGLGGANVLTF.